These 25 T cell receptor beta chains were all obtained from the same sample, sequenced in a study of blood T cells in healthy people across ages. A sample-barcoded 5' primer and a J-beta primer mix were used in a second PCR of about 7 to 11 cycles. Each CDR3 protein gets one entry after TCRdb re-called the 5' RACE reads with MiXCR. The table has 760,000 or so distinct CDR3 sequences, around 25% seen once. The same data also went into a second study, on T cells of mothers and their children.

The specimen sequenced was blood. These receptors all come from a boy younger than 18 in good health.

The rearrangement joins TRBV2 to TRBJ1-2; 10 nucleotides align to TRBD1. This CDR3 is 15 amino acids long. Germline V gene sequence: CDR1 SNHLY, CDR2 FYNNEI. Trimming cost V 6 bases and J 0 bases; bases outside gene matches: 4. CDR3 coding DNA: TGTGCCAGCAGGACAGGGGGCGCGGCTAACTATGGCTACACCTTC. This codes for CASRTGGAANYGYTF.

This clonotype was seen a handful of times. CDR3 protein: CASISISGRQETQYF. CDR3 in DNA: TGTGCCAGCATCTCGATAAGCGGGAGACAAGAGACCCAGTACTTC. V usage is TRBV7-8 and J usage is TRBJ2-5; 8 bases match TRBD2. Germline CDR1 and CDR2: SGHVS and FQNEAQ. V shed 7 bases and J 2 bases; nucleotides not matched to a gene: 9. CDR3 length: 15 residues.

V usage is TRBV24-1 and J usage is TRBJ2-1, with D perhaps TRBD1 (5 bases). Trimming took off 2 bases at V and 5 bases at J, with 12 bases between the two ends. The germline CDR1 and CDR2 sequences are KGHDR and SFDVKD. This CDR3 has 15 residues. This chain's CDR3 is CATSDSGKTDNEQFF. CDR3 bases: TGTGCCACCAGTGATTCAGGGAAGACGGACAATGAGCAGTTCTTC.

This rearrangement joins TRBV2 to TRBJ1-3; D remains unclear. The CDR3 spans 15 residues. Germline CDR1 SNHLY, CDR2 FYNNEI. Deletions cut 8 bases from V and 0 bases from J, with 14 bases between. In DNA, the CDR3 is TGTGCCAGCGGGGAGGGCGGCGTCTCTGGAAACACCATATATTTT. Amino acids: CASGEGGVSGNTIYF.

The CDR3, as DNA: TGTGCCAGCAGTGAAGTGGAGCGACCCACAGATACGCAGTATTTT. Translated, it gives CASSEVERPTDTQYF. The J gene is TRBJ2-3, the V gene TRBV6-1; D remains unclear. Trimming removed 1 base at V and 2 bases at J, with 10 bases between. Per the germline V gene, CDR1 is MNHNS and CDR2 is SASEGT. The CDR3 spans 15 residues.

The chain employs TRBV20-1 and TRBJ2-5; 10 bases map to TRBD1. With V trimmed by 4 bases and J by 2 bases, 7 bases remained unmatched. Germline CDR1 and CDR2: DFQATT and SNEGSKA (reference sequence). The CDR3 is 15 residues long. CDR3 sequence (DNA): TGCAGTGCTACCCCGGGACAGGGGTCACAAGAGACCCAGTACTTC. Amino acids: CSATPGQGSQETQYF.

In this sample, this clonotype turned up a few times. The J gene is TRBJ2-3, the V gene TRBV3-1, with D possibly TRBD2 on 5 matching bases. The CDR3 loop spans 13 amino acids. Germline V gene data show CDR1 as LGHDT and CDR2 as YNNKEL (reference sequence). V dropped 4 bases and J dropped 5 bases, with 10 bases sitting between them. Written as DNA, the CDR3 is TGTGCCAGCAGCCCTCTTGAGGGAGATACGCAGTATTTT. It yields the protein CASSPLEGDTQYF.

The rearrangement joins TRBV7-8 to TRBJ2-7; TRBD2 is a possible D gene (6 bases). The CDR3 runs 16 residues. The V gene lost 5 bases and the J gene lost 4 bases, with 21 bases spanning the gap. The germline gives CDR1 SGHVS, CDR2 FQNEAQ. DNA of the CDR3: TGTGCCAGCAGCCAAATCTCGGTGGGACTGGGGTACGAGCAGTACTTC. Translating gives CASSQISVGLGYEQYF.

This clonotype was counted once. V is TRBV11-2 and J is TRBJ2-7, with D maybe TRBD2 (5 bases). CDR3 length equals 16 residues. V was clipped by 4 bases and J by 3 bases, with 19 bases between them. Per germline, CDR1 SGHAT and CDR2 FQNNGV. The CDR3: CASSSLTGIHYYEQYF. DNA for the CDR3: TGTGCCAGCAGCTCACTGACCGGGATCCACTACTACGAGCAGTACTTC.

V is TRBV6-1 and J is TRBJ2-5, with D hard to call. Trimming took 6 bases from V and 5 from J, leaving 10 bases between them. There are 12 residues in the CDR3. Per the germline V gene, CDR1 is MNHNS and CDR2 is SASEGT. The CDR3 DNA follows: TGTGCCAGCAGACCAAACCGGGAGACCCAGTACTTC. This encodes CASRPNRETQYF.

This chain connects TRBV2 to TRBJ2-3; 13 bases are shared with TRBD2. The CDR3 extends over 14 amino acids. Germline V gene data show CDR1 as SNHLY and CDR2 as FYNNEI. V lost 7 bases to trimming and J lost 6 bases; unmatched junction nucleotides: 4. The CDR3 loop reads CASTGLAGMDTQYF. CDR3 coding DNA: TGTGCCAGCACGGGACTAGCGGGAATGGATACGCAGTATTTT.

The chain recombines TRBV20-1 with TRBJ2-2; maybe TRBD2 (5 bases). Germline CDR1 is DFQATT and CDR2 is SNEGSKA (reference sequence). V lost 0 bases, J lost 4 bases, and 15 bases lay in between. The CDR3 consists of 16 residues. The CDR3: CSARDFADGLTGELFF. CDR3 sequence (DNA): TGCAGTGCTAGAGATTTCGCGGACGGACTCACCGGGGAGCTGTTTTTT.

This clonotype was detected ten times or more. The chain carries TRBV19 and TRBJ2-1; 12 nucleotides line up with TRBD2. Germline values: CDR1 LNHDA, CDR2 SQIVND (reference sequence). V gave up 9 bases and J gave up 7 bases; unmatched junction bases: 10. This CDR3 has 15 residues. CDR3 DNA sequence: TGTGCCAGCAGCCCGGGACTAGCGGGTTTAAATGAGCAGTTCTTC. It translates to CASSPGLAGLNEQFF.

The chain joins TRBV27 to TRBJ2-7; D gene ambiguous. Germline CDR1 and CDR2: MNHEY and SMNVEV (reference sequence). Between the trimmed V and J ends, which lost 5 bases and 0 bases, there was a span of 11 bases. CDR3 length: 14 residues. The CDR3 protein is CASSLRFDSYEQYF. The CDR3, as DNA: TGTGCCAGCAGTCTCAGGTTCGACTCCTACGAGCAGTACTTC.

J is TRBJ2-1 and V is TRBV24-1; TRBD1 matches at 7 bases. V dropped 1 base and J dropped 5; count of bases not matched to a gene: 1. CDR1 and CDR2 from the germline V gene are KGHDR and SFDVKD. CDR3 length equals 14 residues. The CDR3: CATSDLGQDNEQFF. The DNA of the CDR3 is TGTGCCACCAGTGATTTAGGACAGGACAATGAGCAGTTCTTC.

The J gene is TRBJ2-5, the V gene TRBV20-1, with D unclear. The CDR3 spans 13 residues. Trimming cost V 6 bases and J 5 bases, with 16 bases left between them. Germline V lookup: CDR1 DFQATT, CDR2 SNEGSKA (reference sequence). CDR3: CSAEKTATETQYF. The CDR3 DNA sequence: TGCAGTGCGGAAAAGACTGCTACGGAGACCCAGTACTTC.

V usage is TRBV2 and J usage is TRBJ1-1; 7 nucleotides agree with TRBD1. This CDR3 spans 14 amino acids. V was clipped by 4 bases and J by 4 bases; unmatched bases: 6. Germline assignment: CDR1 SNHLY and CDR2 FYNNEI. CDR3 in amino acids: CASSGTGGVTEAFF. The CDR3, as DNA: TGTGCCAGCAGTGGGACAGGAGGAGTCACTGAAGCTTTCTTT.

This clonotype was detected a few times. This chain uses TRBV7-9 with TRBJ1-2; unclear D gene. Germline assignment: CDR1 SEHNR and CDR2 FQNEAQ (reference sequence). V was shortened by 1 base and J by 6 bases, with 9 bases between the two germline ends. The CDR3 loop spans 13 amino acids. The CDR3 DNA reads as TGTGCCAGCAGCTTAGGGGCGCCGGATGGCTACACCTTC. Amino acid sequence: CASSLGAPDGYTF.

The chain has TRBV6-5 and TRBJ1-1, with D perhaps matching TRBD1 (5 bases). The CDR3 is 14 amino acids. Germline values: CDR1 MNHEY, CDR2 SVGAGI. With 6 bases removed from V and 6 bases from J, the gap between germline ends came to 17 bases. The CDR3 coding sequence is TGTGCCAGCAGGCCGACAGAGCATAACCCTGAAGCTTTCTTT. Translated, it gives CASRPTEHNPEAFF.

V usage is TRBV5-6 and J usage is TRBJ2-3; possible D gene TRBD2, 7 bases. The CDR3 has 13 amino acids. The germline V and J ends were trimmed by 4 bases and 6 bases, with 12 bases remaining between them. CDR1 is SGHDT and CDR2 is YYEEEE in the germline V gene. CDR3 amino acids: CASSAAGADTQYF. In nucleotides, the CDR3 is TGTGCCAGCAGCGCCGCGGGGGCGGATACGCAGTATTTT.

The rearrangement uses TRBV10-3 and TRBJ2-4; D call uncertain. The CDR3 length is 18 residues. CDR1 and CDR2 from the germline V gene are ENHRY and SYGVKD. V was cut by 2 bases and J by 0 bases, with 17 bases left in between. The CDR3 DNA sequence: TGTGCCATCAGTGAGACCTGGGTCGCGACACTAGCCAAAAACATTCAGTACTTC. As protein: CAISETWVATLAKNIQYF.

This clonotype has only a few counts. This rearrangement joins TRBV28 to TRBJ2-7; D not certain. In germline, CDR1 is MDHEN, CDR2 SYDVKM. V was clipped by 6 bases and J by 6 bases, with 6 bases between them. The CDR3 totals 10 residues. CDR3 sequence: CASRPCEQYF. CDR3 DNA: TGTGCCAGCAGACCTTGCGAGCAGTACTTC.

This clonotype has a handful of counts. V and J are TRBV7-2 and TRBJ2-7; D uncertain. This CDR3 is built from 15 residues. V lost 3 bases, J lost 3 bases, and 15 bases lay in between. Germline V gene sequence: CDR1 SGHTA, CDR2 FQGNSA. CDR3 sequence (DNA): TGTGCCAGCAGCTTGGTGGACGGCGGCTACTACGAGCAGTACTTC. This encodes CASSLVDGGYYEQYF.

In its sample, this clonotype was seen a few times. The rearrangement links TRBV9 to TRBJ2-7; 7 bases align to TRBD2. CDR1 and CDR2 (germline): SGDLS, YYNGEE. The CDR3 contains 16 residues. The V gene end was trimmed by 0 bases and the J gene end by 3 bases; junction bases not matched to a gene: 9. The CDR3 DNA follows: TGTGCCAGCAGCGTAGAAGGGTCTAGCGGATTCTACGAGCAGTACTTC. It yields the protein CASSVEGSSGFYEQYF.

The genes are TRBV28 and TRBJ1-5; 8 bases are a match to TRBD1. Germline-derived CDR1 and CDR2 are MDHEN and SYDVKM. Unmatched junction bases numbered 17, after V lost 7 bases and J lost 0 bases. The CDR3 loop spans 19 amino acids. CDR3 residues: CASTWDRPPVHYSNQPQHF. The CDR3 DNA sequence: TGTGCCAGCACCTGGGACAGGCCTCCCGTGCACTATAGCAATCAGCCCCAGCATTTT.